These T cell receptor beta chains were read from a single sample in a study of T cell responses to AZD1222 COVID-19 vaccine. Sequencing was performed with immunoSEQ multiplex PCR; in TCRdb, only in-frame clones are kept and a portion is missing. This table holds about 110,000 clones, over 75% found once. The source was peripheral blood, collected on day 0 of AZD1222 vaccination. These receptors all stem from an adult in good health. CDR3s include the opening cysteine and the closing phenylalanine or tryptophan. D genes are given only for firm matches.

j_call v_call d_call cdr3_aa cdr3_nt
TRBJ1-5 TRBV6-2/TRBV6-3 TRBD1 CASSHSGTESNQPQHF TGTGCCAGCAGTCACTCCGGGACAGAATCCAATCAGCCCCAGCATTTT
TRBJ1-1 TRBV11-3 . CASSFSGRMNTEAFF TGTGCCAGCAGTTTTTCGGGACGGATGAACACTGAAGCTTTCTTT
TRBJ2-5 TRBV28 . CASGKEDSQETQYF TGTGCCAGCGGAAAAGAGGACAGTCAAGAGACCCAGTACTTC
TRBJ1-4 TRBV27 . CASSSVWGPEKLFF TGTGCCAGCAGTTCCGTCTGGGGGCCTGAAAAACTGTTTTTT
TRBJ2-1 TRBV7-3 TRBD1 CASSSDRVYGNEQFF TGTGCCAGCAGCTCGGACAGGGTGTATGGAAATGAGCAGTTCTTC
TRBJ1-5 TRBV24-1 . CATSGGNSNQPQHF TGTGCCACCAGTGGGGGGAATAGCAATCAGCCCCAGCATTTT
TRBJ2-7 TRBV19 TRBD1 CASRGTGTYEQYF TGTGCCAGTAGGGGGACAGGGACCTACGAGCAGTACTTC
TRBJ1-3 TRBV5-5 . CASSSDLGNTIYF TGTGCCAGCAGCTCGGACCTCGGAAACACCATATATTTT
TRBJ1-2 TRBV30 . CASRTDYGYTF TGTGCCTCAAGGACAGACTATGGCTACACCTTC
TRBJ2-7 TRBV4-1 . CASSLTAEARSYEQYF TGCGCCAGCAGCCTAACCGCGGAGGCTCGCTCCTACGAGCAGTACTTC
TRBJ2-1 TRBV25-1 . CASSEYNEQFF TGTGCCAGCAGTGAATATAATGAGCAGTTCTTC
TRBJ1-1 TRBV30 TRBD1 CAWSARQGNTEAFF TGTGCCTGGAGTGCCAGACAGGGGAACACTGAAGCTTTCTTT
TRBJ2-6 TRBV5-8 TRBD2 CARSRAGGAGANVLTF TGTGCCCGCAGCCGCGCCGGGGGGGCTGGGGCCAACGTCCTGACTTTC
TRBJ1-2 TRBV28 . CASSSFLGGGYTF TGTGCCAGCAGTTCCTTCCTTGGTGGAGGCTACACCTTC
TRBJ1-1 TRBV6-5 . CASSRSPRRAGEAFF TGTGCCAGCAGCCGCTCCCCCAGACGGGCCGGTGAAGCTTTCTTT